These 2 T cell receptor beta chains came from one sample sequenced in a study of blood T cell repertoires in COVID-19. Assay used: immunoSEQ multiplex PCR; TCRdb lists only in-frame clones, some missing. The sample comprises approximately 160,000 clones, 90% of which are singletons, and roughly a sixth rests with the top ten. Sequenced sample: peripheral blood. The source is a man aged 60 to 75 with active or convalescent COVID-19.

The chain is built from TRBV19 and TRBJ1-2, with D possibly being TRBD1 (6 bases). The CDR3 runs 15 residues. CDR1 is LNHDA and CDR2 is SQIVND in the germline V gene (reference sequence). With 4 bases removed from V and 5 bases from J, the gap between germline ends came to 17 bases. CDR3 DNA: TGTGCCAGTAGTAGTCCCCGGACAGCAAAGTATGGCTACACCTTC. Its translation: CASSSPRTAKYGYTF.

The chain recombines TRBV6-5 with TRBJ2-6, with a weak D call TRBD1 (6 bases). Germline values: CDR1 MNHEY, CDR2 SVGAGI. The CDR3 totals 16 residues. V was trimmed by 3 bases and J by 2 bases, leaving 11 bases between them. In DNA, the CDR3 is TGTGCCAGCAGTTATTCAGACAGGACTGGGGCCAACGTCCTGACTTTC. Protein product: CASSYSDRTGANVLTF.